The 17 T cell receptor beta chains presented below share a single source sample, sequenced in a study of blood T cell repertoires in COVID-19. Profiled with immunoSEQ multiplex PCR; TCRdb holds only in-frame clones, not every one. Of 120,000 to 150,000 clones listed, roughly 85% were seen once; the top ten hold just under 3%. The sample consisted of peripheral blood. The receptor source for this set is a man over 45 with acute or convalescent COVID-19.

This clone has just a few counts. V is TRBV6-5 and J is TRBJ1-1; 8 positions match TRBD1. The V segment lost 6 bases and the J segment 11 bases; nucleotides outside the gene matches: 11. The CDR3 is made up of 13 amino acids. Germline assignment: CDR1 MNHEY and CDR2 SVGAGI. CDR3 DNA: TGTGCCAGCAGGGGGGGGACAGGTGGAAGGGCTTTCTTT. It yields the protein CASRGGTGGRAFF.

V gene TRBV24-1 combines with J gene TRBJ1-6; TRBD1 aligns across 7 bases. V was clipped by 8 bases and J by 15 bases; unmatched bases: 15. CDR1 and CDR2 from the germline V gene are KGHDR and SFDVKD. The CDR3 length is 14 residues. Written as DNA, the CDR3 is TGTGCCACCAACCCGGGGCAGGGGGTTCGTGTCCTCCACTTT. It is translated as CATNPGQGVRVLHF.

This clone appeared a few times. This chain joins TRBV5-1 and TRBJ2-6; 8 nucleotides line up with TRBD1. The CDR3 runs 20 residues. In germline, CDR1 is SGHRS, CDR2 YFSETQ. With 5 bases clipped from V and 1 base from J, the junction kept 17 bases outside the gene matches. The CDR3 DNA reads as TGCGCCAGCAGACCTAACTTGGGACAGGTTAGGCCGTCTGGGGCCAACGTCCTGACTTTC. Translated: CASRPNLGQVRPSGANVLTF.

On this clone itself: An end of the junction does not agree with germline; a read error may underlie this. Here the CDR3 DNA reads TGTGCTAGCAGCTTAAATCTCGGGACTTCTAATGAGCAGTTCTTC. Residues: CASSLNLGTSNEQFF. The chain carries TRBV7-7 and TRBJ2-1; TRBD2 is a possible D gene (6 bases). Germline CDR1 SSHAT, CDR2 FNYEAQ (reference sequence). This CDR3 has 15 residues.

The chain employs TRBV4-2 and TRBJ2-5; D is ambiguous. Germline V gene lookup returns CDR1 LGHNA and CDR2 YNFKEQ. V lost 1 base and J lost 4, with 4 bases in between. The CDR3 has 12 amino acids. This CDR3 is CASSQVAETQYF. The CDR3 coding sequence is TGTGCCAGCAGCCAAGTGGCAGAGACCCAGTACTTC.

The chain recombines TRBV19 with TRBJ2-1; 12 bases are a match to TRBD2. The CDR3 totals 14 residues. Per the germline V gene, CDR1 is LNHDA and CDR2 is SQIVND (reference sequence). Trimming removed 4 bases from V and 10 bases from J; junction bases left unmatched: 5. The CDR3 loop is CASSRLAGADEQFF. The CDR3 bases are TGTGCCAGTAGTAGACTAGCGGGAGCAGACGAGCAGTTCTTC.

The chain joins TRBV20-1 to TRBJ2-7; 11 bases match TRBD2. Unmatched junction bases numbered 4, after V lost 3 bases and J lost 3 bases. Per the germline V gene, CDR1 is DFQATT and CDR2 is SNEGSKA (reference sequence). This CDR3 region has 14 residues. CDR3 amino acids: CSASTSGRFYEQYF. The CDR3, as DNA: TGCAGTGCTAGTACTAGCGGGAGATTCTACGAGCAGTACTTC.

Points on this clone: The DNA is left out, because the CDR3 cannot be placed on it with certainty; the CDR3 is given as TCRdb lists it. This chain links TRBV6-5 with TRBJ1-5; the table names TRBD1, a call not compared with the DNA. Germline CDR1 and CDR2: MNHEY and SVGAGI. The CDR3 has 13 amino acids, counting both end residues. CDR3 protein: CASSSSQNQPQHF.

This rearrangement joins TRBV27 to TRBJ1-2; D is perhaps TRBD1 (5 bases). The CDR3 extends over 13 amino acids. The V end was cut by 5 bases, the J end by 5 bases, with 12 bases between. Per germline, CDR1 MNHEY and CDR2 SMNVEV (reference sequence). This CDR3 is CASSAITGYGYTF. DNA for the CDR3: TGTGCCAGCAGTGCCATCACAGGTTATGGCTACACCTTC.

The rearrangement joins TRBV12-5 to TRBJ2-2, with D maybe TRBD1 (6 bases). Germline lookup yields CDR1 LGHNT and CDR2 FRNRAP. V shed 7 bases and J shed 7 bases, with 13 bases lying between them. The CDR3 consists of 13 residues. In DNA form, the CDR3 reads TGTGCTAGTGCCCACAGGGAAAACGGGGAGCTGTTTTTT. Translating gives CASAHRENGELFF.

This clone came up a few times. The chain uses TRBV30 and TRBJ1-3, with a weak D call TRBD1 (6 bases). The germline gives CDR1 GTSNPN, CDR2 SVGIG (reference sequence). V dropped 0 bases and J dropped 4 bases, with 16 bases sitting between them. CDR3 length: 16 residues. The CDR3 DNA follows: TGTGCCTGGAGTGTCGCTACAGGGAGGGGCGGAAACACCATATATTTT. Protein product: CAWSVATGRGGNTIYF.

The chain carries TRBV7-9 and TRBJ2-7; TRBD2 might be the D (5 bases). The ends were cut back, 5 bases at V and 4 bases at J, with 12 bases in the middle. Germline lookup yields CDR1 SEHNR and CDR2 FQNEAQ (reference sequence). This CDR3 has 13 amino acids. The CDR3 DNA is TGTGCCAGCAGCCCCGCGGGCAGTTACGAGCAGTACTTC. Its translation: CASSPAGSYEQYF. Filled out from reference TRBV7-9 and TRBJ2-7, the complete variable domain reads DTGVSQNPRHKITKRGQNVTFRCDPISEHNRLYWYRQTLGQGPEFLTYFQNEAQLEKSRLLSDRFSAERPKGSFSTLEIQRTEQGDSAMYLCASSPAGSYEQYFGPGTRLTVT.

This sequence joins TRBV7-9 and TRBJ2-7, with D uncertain. This CDR3 has 12 amino acids. Germline V gene lookup returns CDR1 SEHNR and CDR2 FQNEAQ (reference sequence). The ends were cut back, 1 base at V and 6 bases at J, with 7 bases in the middle. The CDR3 here is CASSLGQREQYF. DNA of the CDR3: TGTGCCAGCAGCTTAGGGCAGCGCGAGCAGTACTTC.

The gene calls are TRBV19 and TRBJ1-5; 7 bases align to TRBD1. The V gene end was trimmed by 1 base and the J gene end by 3 bases; junction bases not matched to a gene: 6. The CDR3 covers 16 residues. Germline V gene data show CDR1 as LNHDA and CDR2 as SQIVND (reference sequence). CDR3 region: CASSIAHRGLNQPQHF. CDR3 bases: TGTGCCAGTAGTATAGCCCACAGGGGCCTCAATCAGCCCCAGCATTTT. Based on the CDR3 plus reference TRBV19 and TRBJ1-5, the full variable domain is DGGITQSPKYLFRKEGQNVTLSCEQNLNHDAMYWYRQDPGQGLRLIYYSQIVNDFQKGDIAEGYSVSREKKESFPLTVTSAQKNPTAFYLCASSIAHRGLNQPQHFGDGTRLSIL.

The chain has TRBV27 and TRBJ1-1, with a weak D call TRBD1 (6 bases). CDR1 and CDR2 from the germline V gene are MNHEY and SMNVEV (reference sequence). This CDR3 has 14 amino acids. Deletions cut 3 bases from V and 1 base from J, with 9 bases between. CDR3 sequence reads: CASSFQQGNTEAFF. For the CDR3, the DNA is TGTGCCAGCAGTTTCCAACAGGGGAACACTGAAGCTTTCTTT.

This clone was detected only a few times. The chain is built from TRBV6-5 and TRBJ1-5; 10 nucleotides match TRBD1. This CDR3 region has 14 residues. CDR1 MNHEY and CDR2 SVGAGI come from the germline V gene. V trimming: 5 bases; J trimming: 4 bases; junction bases outside the gene matches: 2. CDR3 in DNA: TGTGCCAGCAGTCCGGACAGGGGGAATCAGCCCCAGCATTTT. It codes for CASSPDRGNQPQHF.

This clone was recorded once. V and J are TRBV15 and TRBJ2-3, with D unresolved. The CDR3 is 12 amino acids. Germline CDR1 LNHNV, CDR2 YYDKDF (reference sequence). Trimming removed 1 base at V and 4 bases at J, with 3 bases between. CDR3 residues: CATSRAADTQYF. The CDR3 coding sequence is TGTGCCACCAGCAGAGCCGCAGATACGCAGTATTTT.